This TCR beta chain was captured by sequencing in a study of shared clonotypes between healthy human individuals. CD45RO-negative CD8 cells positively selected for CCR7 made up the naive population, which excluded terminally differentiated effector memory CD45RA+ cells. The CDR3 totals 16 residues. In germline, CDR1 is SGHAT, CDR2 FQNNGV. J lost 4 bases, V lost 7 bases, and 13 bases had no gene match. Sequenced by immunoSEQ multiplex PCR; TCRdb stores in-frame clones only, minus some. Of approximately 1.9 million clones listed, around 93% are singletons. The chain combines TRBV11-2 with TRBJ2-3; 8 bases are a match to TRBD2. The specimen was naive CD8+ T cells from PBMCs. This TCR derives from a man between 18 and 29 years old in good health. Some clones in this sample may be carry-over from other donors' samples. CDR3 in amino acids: CASNGAGGRTADTQYF. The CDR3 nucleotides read TGTGCCAGCAACGGAGCCGGCGGGAGGACCGCAGATACGCAGTATTTT.